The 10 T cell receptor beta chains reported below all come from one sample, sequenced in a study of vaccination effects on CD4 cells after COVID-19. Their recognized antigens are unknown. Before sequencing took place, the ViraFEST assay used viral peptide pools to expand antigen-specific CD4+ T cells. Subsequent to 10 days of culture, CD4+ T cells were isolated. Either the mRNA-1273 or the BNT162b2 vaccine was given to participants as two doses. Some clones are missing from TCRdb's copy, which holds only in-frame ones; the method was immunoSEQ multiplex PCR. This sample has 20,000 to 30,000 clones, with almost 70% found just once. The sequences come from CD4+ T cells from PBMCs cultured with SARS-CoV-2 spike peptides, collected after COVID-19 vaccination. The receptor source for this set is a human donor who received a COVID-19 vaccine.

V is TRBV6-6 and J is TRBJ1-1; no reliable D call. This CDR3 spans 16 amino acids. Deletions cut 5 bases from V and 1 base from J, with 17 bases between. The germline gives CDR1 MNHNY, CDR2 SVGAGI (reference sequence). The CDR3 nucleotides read TGTGCCAGCAGTCCCTTCGGAGGCCCCAGGAACACTGAAGCTTTCTTT. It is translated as CASSPFGGPRNTEAFF.

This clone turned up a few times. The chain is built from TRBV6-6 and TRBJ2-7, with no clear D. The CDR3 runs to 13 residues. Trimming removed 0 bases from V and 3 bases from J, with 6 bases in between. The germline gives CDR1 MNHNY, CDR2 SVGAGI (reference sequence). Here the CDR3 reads CASSYSVHYEQYF. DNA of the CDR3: TGTGCCAGCAGTTACTCGGTCCACTACGAGCAGTACTTC.

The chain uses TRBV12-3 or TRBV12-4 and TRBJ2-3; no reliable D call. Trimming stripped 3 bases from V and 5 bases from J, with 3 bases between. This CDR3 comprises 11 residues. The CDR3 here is CASSFEDTQYF. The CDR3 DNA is TGTGCCAGCAGTTTTGAAGATACGCAGTATTTT.

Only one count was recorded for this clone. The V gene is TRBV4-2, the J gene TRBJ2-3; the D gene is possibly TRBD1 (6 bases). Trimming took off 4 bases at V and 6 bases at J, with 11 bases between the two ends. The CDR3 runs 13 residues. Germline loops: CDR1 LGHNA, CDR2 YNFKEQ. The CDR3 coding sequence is TGTGCCAGCAGCCGAGGGGACACGGATACGCAGTATTTT. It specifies CASSRGDTDTQYF.

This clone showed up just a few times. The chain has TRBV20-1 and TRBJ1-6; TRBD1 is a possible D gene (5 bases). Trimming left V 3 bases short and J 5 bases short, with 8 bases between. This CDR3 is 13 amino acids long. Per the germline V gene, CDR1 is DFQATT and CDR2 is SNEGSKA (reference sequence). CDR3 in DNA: TGCAGTGCTAGTACGACAGATAATTCACCCCTCCACTTT. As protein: CSASTTDNSPLHF.

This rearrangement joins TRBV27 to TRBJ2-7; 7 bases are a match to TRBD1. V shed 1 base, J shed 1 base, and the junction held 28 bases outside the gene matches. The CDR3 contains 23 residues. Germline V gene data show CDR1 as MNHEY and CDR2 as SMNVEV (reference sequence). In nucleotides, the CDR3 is TGTGCCAGCAGTTTATACGCTGGAGGACCGGTGGGGACAGCCTCGAGAGTTTCCTACGAGCAGTACTTC. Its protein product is CASSLYAGGPVGTASRVSYEQYF.

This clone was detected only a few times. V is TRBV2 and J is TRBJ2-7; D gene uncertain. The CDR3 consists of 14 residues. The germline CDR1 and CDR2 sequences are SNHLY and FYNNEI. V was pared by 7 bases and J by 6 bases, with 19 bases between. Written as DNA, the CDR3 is TGTGCCAGCAATAGAGACATGGGCCCTTCCGAGCAGTACTTC. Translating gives CASNRDMGPSEQYF.

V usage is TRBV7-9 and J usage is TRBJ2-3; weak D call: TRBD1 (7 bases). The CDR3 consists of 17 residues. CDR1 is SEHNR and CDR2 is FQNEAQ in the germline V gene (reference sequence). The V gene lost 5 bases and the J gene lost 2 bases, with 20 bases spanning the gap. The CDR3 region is CASSGHRGTENTDTQYF. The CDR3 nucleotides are TGTGCCAGCAGCGGCCACCGCGGGACAGAGAACACAGATACGCAGTATTTT.

This chain's CDR3 is CASSYRSDTQYF. The CDR3 region has the DNA TGTGCCAGCAGTTACCGATCGGATACGCAGTATTTT. This chain uses TRBV6-2 or TRBV6-3 with TRBJ2-3; no reliable D call. The CDR3 loop spans 12 amino acids. Germline CDR1 and CDR2: MNHEY and SVGEGT. Trimming left V 2 bases short and J 6 bases short, with 6 bases between.

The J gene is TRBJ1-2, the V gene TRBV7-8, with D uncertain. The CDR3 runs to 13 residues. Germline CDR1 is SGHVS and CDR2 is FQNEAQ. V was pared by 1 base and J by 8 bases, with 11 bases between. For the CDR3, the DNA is TGTGCCAGCAGCTTAGTTCGGGGAGAAGGCTACACCTTC. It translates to CASSLVRGEGYTF.